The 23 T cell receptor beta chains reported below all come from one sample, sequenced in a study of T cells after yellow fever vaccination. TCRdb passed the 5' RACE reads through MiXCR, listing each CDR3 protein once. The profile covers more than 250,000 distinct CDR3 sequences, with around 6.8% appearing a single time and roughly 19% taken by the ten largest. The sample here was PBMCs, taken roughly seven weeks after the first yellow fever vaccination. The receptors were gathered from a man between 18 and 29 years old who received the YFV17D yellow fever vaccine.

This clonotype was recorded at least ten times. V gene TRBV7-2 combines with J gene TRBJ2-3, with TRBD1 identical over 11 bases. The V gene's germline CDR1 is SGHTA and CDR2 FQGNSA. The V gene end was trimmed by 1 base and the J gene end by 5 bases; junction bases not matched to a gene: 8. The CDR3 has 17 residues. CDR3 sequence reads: CASSLVMAGTGGDTQYF. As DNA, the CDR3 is TGTGCCAGCAGCTTAGTGATGGCCGGGACAGGGGGAGATACGCAGTATTTT.

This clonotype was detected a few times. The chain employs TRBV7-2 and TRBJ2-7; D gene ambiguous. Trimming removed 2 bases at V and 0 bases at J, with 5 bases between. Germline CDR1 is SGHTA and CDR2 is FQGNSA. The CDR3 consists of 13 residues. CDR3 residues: CASSLSNSYEQYV. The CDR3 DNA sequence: TGTGCCAGCAGCTTAAGCAACTCCTACGAGCAGTACGTC.

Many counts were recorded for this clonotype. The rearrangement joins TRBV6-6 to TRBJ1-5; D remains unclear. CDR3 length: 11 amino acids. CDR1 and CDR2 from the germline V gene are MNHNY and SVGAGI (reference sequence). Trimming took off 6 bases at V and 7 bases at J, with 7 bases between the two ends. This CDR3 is CASSSEQPQHF. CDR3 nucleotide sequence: TGTGCCAGCAGCTCCGAACAGCCCCAGCATTTT.

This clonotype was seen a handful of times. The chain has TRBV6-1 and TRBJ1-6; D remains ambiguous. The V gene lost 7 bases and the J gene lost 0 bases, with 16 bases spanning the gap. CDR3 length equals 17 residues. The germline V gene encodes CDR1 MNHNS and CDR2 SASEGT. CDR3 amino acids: CASMVARGISYNSPLHF. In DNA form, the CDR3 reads TGTGCCAGCATGGTGGCCAGAGGGATCTCCTATAATTCACCCCTCCACTTT.

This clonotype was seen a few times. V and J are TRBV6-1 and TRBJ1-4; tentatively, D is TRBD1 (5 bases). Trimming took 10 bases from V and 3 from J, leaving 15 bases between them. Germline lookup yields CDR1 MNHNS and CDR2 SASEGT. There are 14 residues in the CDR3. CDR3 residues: CATRGAGSNEKLFF. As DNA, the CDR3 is TGTGCCACCCGAGGTGCAGGGTCTAATGAAAAACTGTTTTTT.

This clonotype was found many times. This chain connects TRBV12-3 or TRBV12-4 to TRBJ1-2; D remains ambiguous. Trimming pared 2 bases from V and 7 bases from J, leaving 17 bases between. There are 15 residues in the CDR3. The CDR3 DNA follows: TGTGCCAGCAGTTTACGCCGAGCAATCGGTCTTGGCTACACCTTC. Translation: CASSLRRAIGLGYTF.

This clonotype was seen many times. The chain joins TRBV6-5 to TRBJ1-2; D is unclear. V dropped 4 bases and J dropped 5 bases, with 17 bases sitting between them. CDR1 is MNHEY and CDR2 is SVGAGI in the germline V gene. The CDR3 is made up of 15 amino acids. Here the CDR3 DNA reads TGTGCCAGCAGTTTTGAGAACGCTCCCCCTTATGGCTACACCTTC. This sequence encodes CASSFENAPPYGYTF.

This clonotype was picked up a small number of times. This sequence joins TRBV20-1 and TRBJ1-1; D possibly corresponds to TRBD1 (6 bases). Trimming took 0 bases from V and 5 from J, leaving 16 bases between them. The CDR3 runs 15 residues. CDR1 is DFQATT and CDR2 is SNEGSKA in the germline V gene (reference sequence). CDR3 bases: TGCAGTGCTAGAGATGTAAAGGGGGTAAGGACTGAAGCTTTCTTT. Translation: CSARDVKGVRTEAFF.

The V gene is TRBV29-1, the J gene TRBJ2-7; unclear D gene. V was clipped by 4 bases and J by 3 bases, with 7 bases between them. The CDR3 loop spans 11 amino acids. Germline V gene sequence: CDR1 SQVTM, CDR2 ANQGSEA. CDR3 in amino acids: CSVVKDYEQYF. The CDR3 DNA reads TGCAGCGTTGTCAAAGACTACGAGCAGTACTTC.

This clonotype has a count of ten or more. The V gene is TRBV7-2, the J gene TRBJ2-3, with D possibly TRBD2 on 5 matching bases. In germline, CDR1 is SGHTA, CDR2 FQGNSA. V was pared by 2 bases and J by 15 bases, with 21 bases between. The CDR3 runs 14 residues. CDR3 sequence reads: CASSLTPSRRADYF. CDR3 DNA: TGTGCCAGCAGCTTAACCCCCTCCCGGCGGGCGGATTATTTT.

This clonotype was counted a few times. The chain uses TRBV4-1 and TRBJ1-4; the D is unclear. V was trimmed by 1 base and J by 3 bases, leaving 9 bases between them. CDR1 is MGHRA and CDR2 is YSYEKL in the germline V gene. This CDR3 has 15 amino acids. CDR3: CASSQAGSANEKLFF. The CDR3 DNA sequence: TGCGCCAGCAGCCAAGCCGGTTCGGCTAATGAAAAACTGTTTTTT.

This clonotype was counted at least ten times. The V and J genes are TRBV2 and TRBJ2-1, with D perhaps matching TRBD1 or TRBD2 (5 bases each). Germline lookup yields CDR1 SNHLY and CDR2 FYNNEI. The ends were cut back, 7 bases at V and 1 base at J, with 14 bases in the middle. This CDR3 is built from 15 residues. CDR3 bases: TGTGCCAGCACCCCGGATTGGGGGTCCTACAATGAGCAGTTCTTC. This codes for CASTPDWGSYNEQFF.

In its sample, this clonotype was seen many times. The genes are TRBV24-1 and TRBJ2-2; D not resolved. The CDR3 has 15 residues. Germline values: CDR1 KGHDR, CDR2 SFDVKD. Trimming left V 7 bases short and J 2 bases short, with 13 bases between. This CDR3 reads CATSRGEDNTGELFF. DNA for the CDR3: TGTGCCACCAGCCGAGGAGAGGATAACACCGGGGAGCTGTTTTTT.

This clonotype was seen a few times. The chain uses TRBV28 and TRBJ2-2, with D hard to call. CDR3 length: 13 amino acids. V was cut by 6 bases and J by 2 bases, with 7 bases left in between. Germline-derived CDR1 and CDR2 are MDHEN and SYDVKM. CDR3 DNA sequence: TGTGCCAGCAGCCTACATAACACCGGGGAGCTGTTTTTT. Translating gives CASSLHNTGELFF.

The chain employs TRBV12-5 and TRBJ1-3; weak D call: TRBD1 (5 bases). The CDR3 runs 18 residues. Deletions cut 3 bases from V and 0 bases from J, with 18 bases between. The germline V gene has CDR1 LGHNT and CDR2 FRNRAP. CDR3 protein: CASGFSLSTGSSGNTIYF. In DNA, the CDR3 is TGTGCTAGTGGTTTTTCCCTTTCTACAGGATCCTCTGGAAACACCATATATTTT.

The CDR3 reads CASNTGQGASRNTIYF. Here the CDR3 DNA reads TGTGCCAGCAACACCGGGCAGGGGGCGAGTAGAAACACCATATATTTT. The chain joins TRBV6-1 to TRBJ1-3; the match to TRBD1 covers 8 bases. V shed 7 bases, J shed 5 bases, and the junction held 13 bases outside the gene matches. There are 16 residues in the CDR3. The germline gives CDR1 MNHNS, CDR2 SASEGT.

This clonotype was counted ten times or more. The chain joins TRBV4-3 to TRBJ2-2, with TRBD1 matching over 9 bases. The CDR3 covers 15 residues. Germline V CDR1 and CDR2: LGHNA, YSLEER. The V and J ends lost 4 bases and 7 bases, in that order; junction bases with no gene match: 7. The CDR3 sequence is CASSRDRGFNGELFF. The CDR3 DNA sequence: TGCGCCAGCAGCCGAGACAGGGGGTTTAACGGGGAGCTGTTTTTT.

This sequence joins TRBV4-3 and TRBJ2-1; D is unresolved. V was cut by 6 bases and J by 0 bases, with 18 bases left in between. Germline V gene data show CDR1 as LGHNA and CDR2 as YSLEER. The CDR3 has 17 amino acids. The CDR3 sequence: CASSLKHPRSSYNEQFF. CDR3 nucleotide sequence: TGCGCCAGCAGTCTCAAACACCCGAGGAGCTCCTACAATGAGCAGTTCTTC.

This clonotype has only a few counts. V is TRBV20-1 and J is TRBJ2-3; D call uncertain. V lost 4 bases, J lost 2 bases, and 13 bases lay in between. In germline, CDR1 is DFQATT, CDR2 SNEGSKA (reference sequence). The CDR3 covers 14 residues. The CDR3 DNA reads TGCAGTGCTATGGGGTATTACGACACAGATACGCAGTATTTT. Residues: CSAMGYYDTDTQYF.

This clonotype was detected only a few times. CDR3 sequence: CASSLLSARKNTEAFF. CDR3 DNA sequence: TGTGCCAGCAGCTTATTAAGCGCTCGGAAGAACACTGAAGCTTTCTTT. V and J are TRBV5-6 and TRBJ1-1, with D unresolved. The CDR3 is made up of 16 amino acids. Germline V CDR1 and CDR2: SGHDT, YYEEEE. The V gene lost 2 bases and the J gene lost 1 base, with 15 bases spanning the gap.

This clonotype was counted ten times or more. The CDR3 here is CASSRKLSSGTATRYNEQFF. CDR3 nucleotide sequence: TGCGCCAGCAGCCGCAAACTCAGTTCCGGGACAGCGACCAGATACAATGAGCAGTTCTTC. V usage is TRBV4-3 and J usage is TRBJ2-1, with 7 bases fitting TRBD1. With V trimmed by 4 bases and J by 4 bases, 22 bases remained unmatched. The germline CDR1 and CDR2 sequences are LGHNA and YSLEER. The CDR3 length is 20 residues.

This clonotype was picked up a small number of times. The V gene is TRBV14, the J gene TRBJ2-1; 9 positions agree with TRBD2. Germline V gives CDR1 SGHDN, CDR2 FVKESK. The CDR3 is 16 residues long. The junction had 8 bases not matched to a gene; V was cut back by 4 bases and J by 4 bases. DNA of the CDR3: TGTGCCAGCAGCCCCCTGGCGGGGGGGGGATACAATGAGCAGTTCTTC. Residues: CASSPLAGGGYNEQFF.

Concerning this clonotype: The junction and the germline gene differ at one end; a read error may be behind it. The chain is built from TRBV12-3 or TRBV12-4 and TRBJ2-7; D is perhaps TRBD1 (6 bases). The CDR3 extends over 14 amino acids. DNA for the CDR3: TGTGCCATCAGTTTCAGGGGCCCCGCCTACGAGCAGTACTTC. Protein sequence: CAISFRGPAYEQYF.